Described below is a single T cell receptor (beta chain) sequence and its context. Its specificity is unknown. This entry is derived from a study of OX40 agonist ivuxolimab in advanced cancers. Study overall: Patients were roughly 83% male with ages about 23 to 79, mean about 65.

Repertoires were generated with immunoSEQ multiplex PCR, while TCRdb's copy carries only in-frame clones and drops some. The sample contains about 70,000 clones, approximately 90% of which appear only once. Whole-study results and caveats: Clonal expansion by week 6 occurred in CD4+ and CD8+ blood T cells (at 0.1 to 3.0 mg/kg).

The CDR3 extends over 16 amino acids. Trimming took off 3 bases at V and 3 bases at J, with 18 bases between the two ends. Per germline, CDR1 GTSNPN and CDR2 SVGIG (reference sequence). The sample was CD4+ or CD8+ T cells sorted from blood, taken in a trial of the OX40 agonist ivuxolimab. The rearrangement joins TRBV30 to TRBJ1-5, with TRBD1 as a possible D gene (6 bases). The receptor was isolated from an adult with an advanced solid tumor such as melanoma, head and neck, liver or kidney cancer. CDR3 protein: CAWSRDRGTANQPQHF. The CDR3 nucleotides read TGTGCCTGGAGCCGAGATAGGGGGACGGCCAATCAGCCCCAGCATTTT.